This TCR beta chain appears in the sequencing data of a study of T cells in pancreatic ductal adenocarcinoma. For this clone: What it binds is unknown.

Study outcomes and limitations: Unique clonotypes were approximately 8-fold more numerous in blood than in tumor.

Per germline, CDR1 MDHEN and CDR2 SYDVKM. This CDR3 region has 11 residues. V lost 2 bases and J 7 bases, leaving 5 bases between the germline ends. The selected patients with pancreatic ductal adenocarcinoma had surgery but no neoadjuvant therapy. Assay: immunoSEQ multiplex PCR; the TCRdb copy retains only in-frame clones and omits some. Here the sample spans just under 30,000 clones, roughly 92% being singletons. The receptor comes from a human donor with pancreatic ductal adenocarcinoma. Material: PBMCs. This chain connects TRBV28 to TRBJ1-2; D unresolved. CDR3 DNA sequence: TGTGCCAGCAGTTTACTGGGTGGCTACACCTTC. It is translated as CASSLLGGYTF.